Given below is one T cell receptor beta chain in context. Its antigen is unidentified. The data originate from a study of identical twins. Looked up from germline, CDR1 is LGHNA and CDR2 is YNFKEQ. The CDR3 extends over 16 amino acids. V was shortened by 0 bases and J by 5 bases, with 13 bases between the two germline ends. General observations from the study: While abundant cord blood beta clonotypes carried fewer insertions, memory repertoires showed no such pattern. Sequences that were out-of-frame, alpha and twin-shared displayed an excess of low generation probability.

TCRdb re-analysed the 5' RACE reads in MiXCR, keeping a single row per CDR3 protein. The sample shows about 240,000 distinct CDR3 sequences, approximately 6.8% of them seen only once. Every sampled donor was Caucasian and healthy. Separately, the same data were catalogued under a study of yellow fever vaccine responses in identical twins. That work states: The T cell response to vaccination in identical twins was reportedly partly convergent and partly personalized.

The sequence was collected from a woman between 18 and 29 years old in good health. This sequence joins TRBV4-2 and TRBJ2-2, with D possibly matching TRBD1 (6 bases). The specimen was CD8+ T cells sorted from blood. In nucleotides, the CDR3 is TGTGCCAGCAGCCAAGATGGGCCAGGGGATACCGGGGAGCTGTTTTTT. The encoded protein is CASSQDGPGDTGELFF.